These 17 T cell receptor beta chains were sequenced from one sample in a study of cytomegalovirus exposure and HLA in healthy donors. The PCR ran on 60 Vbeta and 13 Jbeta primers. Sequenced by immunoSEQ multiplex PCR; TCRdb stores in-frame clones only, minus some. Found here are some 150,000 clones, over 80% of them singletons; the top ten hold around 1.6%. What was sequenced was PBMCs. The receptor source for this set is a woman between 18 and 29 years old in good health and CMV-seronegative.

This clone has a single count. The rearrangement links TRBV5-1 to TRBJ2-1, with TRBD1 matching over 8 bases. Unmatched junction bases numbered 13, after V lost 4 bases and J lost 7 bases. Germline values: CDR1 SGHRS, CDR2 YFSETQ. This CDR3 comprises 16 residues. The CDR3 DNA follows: TGCGCCAGCAGCCCCCCGACGGGGACAGGTTTGAATGAGCAGTTCTTC. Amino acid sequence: CASSPPTGTGLNEQFF.

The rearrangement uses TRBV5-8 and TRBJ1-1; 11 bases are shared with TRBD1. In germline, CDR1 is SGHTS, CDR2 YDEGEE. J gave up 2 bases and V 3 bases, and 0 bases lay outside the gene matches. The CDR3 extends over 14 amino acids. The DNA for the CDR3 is TGTGCCAGCAGCTGGACAGGGGGCAACACTGAAGCTTTCTTT. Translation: CASSWTGGNTEAFF.

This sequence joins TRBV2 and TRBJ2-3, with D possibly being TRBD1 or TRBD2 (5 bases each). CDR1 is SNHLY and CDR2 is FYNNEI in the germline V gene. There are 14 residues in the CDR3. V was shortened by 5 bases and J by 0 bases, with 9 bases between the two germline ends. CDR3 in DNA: TGTGCCAGCAGTAAAGAGGGGAGCACAGATACGCAGTATTTT. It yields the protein CASSKEGSTDTQYF.

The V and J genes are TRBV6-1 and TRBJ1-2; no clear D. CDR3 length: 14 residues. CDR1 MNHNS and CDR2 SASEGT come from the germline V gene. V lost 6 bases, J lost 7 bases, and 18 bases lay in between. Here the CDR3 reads CASSLLTGPAGYTF. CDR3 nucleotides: TGTGCCAGCAGCCTTTTGACGGGTCCGGCTGGCTACACCTTC.

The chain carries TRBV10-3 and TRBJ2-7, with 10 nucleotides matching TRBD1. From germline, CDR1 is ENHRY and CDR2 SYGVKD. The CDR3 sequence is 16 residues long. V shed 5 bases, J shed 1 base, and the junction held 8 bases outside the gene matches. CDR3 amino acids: CAISRSGTGDSYEQYF. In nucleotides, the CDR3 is TGTGCCATCAGTAGGTCAGGGACAGGGGATTCCTACGAGCAGTACTTC.

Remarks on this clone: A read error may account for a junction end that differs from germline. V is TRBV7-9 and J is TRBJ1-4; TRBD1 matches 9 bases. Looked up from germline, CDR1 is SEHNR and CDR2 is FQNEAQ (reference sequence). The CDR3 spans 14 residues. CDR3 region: CSSSPRTGVEKLFF. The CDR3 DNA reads TGTTCCAGCAGCCCCAGGACAGGGGTGGAAAAACTGTTTTTT.

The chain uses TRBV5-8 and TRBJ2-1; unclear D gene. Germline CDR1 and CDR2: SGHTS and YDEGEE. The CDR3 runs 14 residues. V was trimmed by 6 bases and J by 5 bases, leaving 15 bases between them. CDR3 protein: CASIGSLQHNEQFF. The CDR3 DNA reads TGTGCCAGCATCGGGTCCTTACAACACAATGAGCAGTTCTTC.

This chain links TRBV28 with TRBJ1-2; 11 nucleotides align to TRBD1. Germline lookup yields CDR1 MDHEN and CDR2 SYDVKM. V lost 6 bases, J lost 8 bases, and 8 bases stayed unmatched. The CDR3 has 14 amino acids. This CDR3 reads CASSRGQGAKGYTF. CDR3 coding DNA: TGTGCCAGCAGCCGAGGACAGGGGGCGAAAGGCTACACCTTC.

The CDR3 DNA reads as TGCGCCAGCAGCTTGGATGTAGGGGGCAATCAGCCCCAGCATTTT. It codes for CASSLDVGGNQPQHF. The genes are TRBV5-1 and TRBJ1-5; D is possibly TRBD1 (5 bases). The CDR3 is made up of 15 amino acids. In germline, CDR1 is SGHRS, CDR2 YFSETQ. V was clipped by 0 bases and J by 2 bases, with 9 bases between them.

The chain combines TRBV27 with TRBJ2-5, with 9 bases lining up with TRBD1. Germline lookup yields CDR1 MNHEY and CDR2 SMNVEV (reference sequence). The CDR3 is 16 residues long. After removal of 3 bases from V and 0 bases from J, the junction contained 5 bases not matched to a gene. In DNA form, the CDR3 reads TGTGCCAGCAGTTTGGGACAGGGCCTATACCAAGAGACCCAGTACTTC. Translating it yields CASSLGQGLYQETQYF.

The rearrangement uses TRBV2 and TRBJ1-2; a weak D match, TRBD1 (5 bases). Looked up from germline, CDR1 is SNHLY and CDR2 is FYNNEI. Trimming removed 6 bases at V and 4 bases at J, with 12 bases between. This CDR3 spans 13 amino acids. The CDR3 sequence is CASSDGGGYGYTF. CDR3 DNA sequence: TGTGCCAGCAGCGACGGGGGGGGCTATGGCTACACCTTC.

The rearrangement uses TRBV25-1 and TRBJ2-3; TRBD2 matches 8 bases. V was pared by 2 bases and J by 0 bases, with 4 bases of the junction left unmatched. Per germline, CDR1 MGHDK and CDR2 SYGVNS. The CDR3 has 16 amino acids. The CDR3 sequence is CASSERRGASTDTQYF. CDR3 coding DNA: TGTGCCAGCAGTGAACGGCGGGGGGCGAGCACAGATACGCAGTATTTT. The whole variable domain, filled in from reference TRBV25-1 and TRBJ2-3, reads EADIYQTPRYLVIGTGKKITLECSQTMGHDKMYWYQQDPGMELHLIHYSYGVNSTEKGDLSSESTVSRIRTEHFPLTLESARPSHTSQYLCASSERRGASTDTQYFGPGTRLTVL.

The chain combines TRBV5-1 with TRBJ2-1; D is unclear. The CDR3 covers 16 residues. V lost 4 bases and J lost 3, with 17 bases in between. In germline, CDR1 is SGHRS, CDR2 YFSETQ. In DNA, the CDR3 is TGCGCCAGCAGCACTATCAAACCGACCGGCTACAATGAGCAGTTCTTC. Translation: CASSTIKPTGYNEQFF.

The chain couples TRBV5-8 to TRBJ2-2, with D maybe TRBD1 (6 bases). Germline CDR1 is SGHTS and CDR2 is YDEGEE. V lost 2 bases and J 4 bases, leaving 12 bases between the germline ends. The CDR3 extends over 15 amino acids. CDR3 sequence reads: CASSFNTGITGELFF. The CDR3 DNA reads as TGTGCCAGCAGCTTTAACACAGGGATCACCGGGGAGCTGTTTTTT.

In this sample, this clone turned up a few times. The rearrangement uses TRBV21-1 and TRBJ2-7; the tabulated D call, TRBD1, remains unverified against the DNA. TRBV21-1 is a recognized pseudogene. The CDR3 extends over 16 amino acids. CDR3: CASSKEGTGNIYEQYF. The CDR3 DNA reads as TGTGCCAGCAGCAAAGAAGGGACAGGGAATATCTACGAGCAGTACTTC.

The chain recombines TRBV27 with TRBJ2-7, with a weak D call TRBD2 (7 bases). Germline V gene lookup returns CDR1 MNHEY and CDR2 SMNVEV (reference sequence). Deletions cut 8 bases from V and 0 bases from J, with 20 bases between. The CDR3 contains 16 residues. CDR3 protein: CASQAGGGGASYEQYF. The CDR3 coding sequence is TGTGCCAGCCAGGCGGGTGGGGGGGGCGCCTCCTACGAGCAGTACTTC.

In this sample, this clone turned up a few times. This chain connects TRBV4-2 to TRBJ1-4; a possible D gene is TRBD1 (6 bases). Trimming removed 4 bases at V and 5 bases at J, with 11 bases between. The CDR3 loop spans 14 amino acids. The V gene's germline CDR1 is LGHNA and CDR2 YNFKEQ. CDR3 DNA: TGTGCCAGCAGCCCCCGGGACACAAATGAAAAACTGTTTTTT. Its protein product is CASSPRDTNEKLFF.